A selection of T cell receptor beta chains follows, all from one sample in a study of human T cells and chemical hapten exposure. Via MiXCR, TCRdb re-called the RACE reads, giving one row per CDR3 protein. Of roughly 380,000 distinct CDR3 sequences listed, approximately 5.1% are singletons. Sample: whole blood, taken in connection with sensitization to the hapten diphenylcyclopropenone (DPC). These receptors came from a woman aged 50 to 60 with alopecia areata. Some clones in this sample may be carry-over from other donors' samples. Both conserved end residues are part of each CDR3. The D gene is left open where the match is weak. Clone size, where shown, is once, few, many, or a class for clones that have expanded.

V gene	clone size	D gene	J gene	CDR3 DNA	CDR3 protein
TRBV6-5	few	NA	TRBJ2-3	TGTGCCAGCAGTTACACCGGGAGCGGGTTGGATACGCAGTATTTT	CASSYTGSGLDTQYF
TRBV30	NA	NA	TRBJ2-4	TGTGCCTGGAGTCCCCAACCACAGGGCATTCAGTACTTC	CAWSPQPQGIQYF
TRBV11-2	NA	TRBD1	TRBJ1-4	TGTGCCAGCAGCTTAGAGACAGGGACCCAAGGGAAACTGTTTTTT	CASSLETGTQGKLFF
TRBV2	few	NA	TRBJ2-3	TGTGCCAGCAGTGGTCTACAGGGGAGGGGAACAGATACGCAGTATTTT	CASSGLQGRGTDTQYF
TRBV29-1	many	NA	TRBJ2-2	TGCAGCGGAGATAAAGGCGGGGAGCTGTTTTTT	CSGDKGGELFF
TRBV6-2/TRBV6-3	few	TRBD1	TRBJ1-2	TGTGCCAGCAGCCCGACAGGGGGCCAATATGGCTACACCTTC	CASSPTGGQYGYTF
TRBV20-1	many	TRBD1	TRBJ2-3	TGCAGTGCATGGACAGGGGGCGGCACAGATACGCAGTATTTT	CSAWTGGGTDTQYF
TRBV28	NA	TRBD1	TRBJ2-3	TGTGCCAGCAGCTCTAATGGACAGGGGAGGCCAGATACGCAGTATTTT	CASSSNGQGRPDTQYF
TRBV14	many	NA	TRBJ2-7	TGTGCCAGCAGCCAAGCTATGGACGGGGAGCAGTACTTC	CASSQAMDGEQYF
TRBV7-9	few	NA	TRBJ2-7	TGTGCCAGCAGCTTCGGCGTCCGTGCCTACGAGCAGTACTTC	CASSFGVRAYEQYF
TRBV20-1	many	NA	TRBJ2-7	TGCAGTGCTAGAGATCATGTGTTGAGCTCCTACGAGCAGTACTTC	CSARDHVLSSYEQYF
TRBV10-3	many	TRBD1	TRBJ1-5	TGTGCCATCAGCTCAGGGGGGGTCATGGCCCAGCATTTT	CAISSGGVMAQHF
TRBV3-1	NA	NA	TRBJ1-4	TGTGCCAGCAGCCGCGACAGGTTGGGGGAAAAACTGTTTTTT	CASSRDRLGEKLFF
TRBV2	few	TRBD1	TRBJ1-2	TGTGCCAGCAGGGAGGACAGGGCCGCTGGCTACACCTTC	CASREDRAAGYTF
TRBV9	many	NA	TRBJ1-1	TGTGCCAGCAGCGTAGTATTGGCAGGGTCGCCTTTCTTT	CASSVVLAGSPFF
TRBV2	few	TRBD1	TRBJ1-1	TGTGCCAGCAGAGCTAGACAGGGAACGAACACTGAAGCTTTCTTT	CASRARQGTNTEAFF
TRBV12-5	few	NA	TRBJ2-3	TGTGCTAGTGGGATGGACAGCCCCACAGATACGCAGTATTTT	CASGMDSPTDTQYF